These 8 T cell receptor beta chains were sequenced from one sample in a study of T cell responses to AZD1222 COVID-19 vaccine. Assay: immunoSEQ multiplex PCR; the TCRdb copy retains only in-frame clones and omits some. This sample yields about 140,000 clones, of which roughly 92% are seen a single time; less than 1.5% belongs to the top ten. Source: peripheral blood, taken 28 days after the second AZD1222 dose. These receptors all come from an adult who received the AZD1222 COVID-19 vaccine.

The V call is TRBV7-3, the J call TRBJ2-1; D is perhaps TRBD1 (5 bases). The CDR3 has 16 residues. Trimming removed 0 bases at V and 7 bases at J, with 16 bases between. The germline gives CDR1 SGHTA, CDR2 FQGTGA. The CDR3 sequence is CASSLTNTGAQNEQFF. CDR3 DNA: TGTGCCAGCAGCTTAACGAACACTGGGGCTCAGAATGAGCAGTTCTTC.

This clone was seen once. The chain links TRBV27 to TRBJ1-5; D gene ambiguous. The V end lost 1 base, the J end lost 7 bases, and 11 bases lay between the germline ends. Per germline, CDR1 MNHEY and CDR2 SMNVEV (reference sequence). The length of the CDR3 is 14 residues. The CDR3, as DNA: TGTGCCAGCAGTTTATACGAAGGTTGGCAGCCCCAGCATTTT. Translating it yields CASSLYEGWQPQHF.

The CDR3 is CASGLAGFTGELFF. CDR3 bases: TGTGCCAGTGGACTAGCGGGCTTCACCGGGGAGCTGTTTTTT. V is TRBV27 and J is TRBJ2-2; TRBD2 matches at 11 bases. CDR3 size: 14 residues. V lost 9 bases and J lost 4; bases outside the gene matches: 4. Germline V gene lookup returns CDR1 MNHEY and CDR2 SMNVEV (reference sequence).

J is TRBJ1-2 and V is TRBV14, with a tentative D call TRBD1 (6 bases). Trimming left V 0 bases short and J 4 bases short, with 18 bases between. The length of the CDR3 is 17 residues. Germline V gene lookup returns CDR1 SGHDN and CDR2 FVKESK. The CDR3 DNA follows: TGTGCCAGCAGCCAAGATCAGATACGGGACATCGGCTATGGCTACACCTTC. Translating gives CASSQDQIRDIGYGYTF.

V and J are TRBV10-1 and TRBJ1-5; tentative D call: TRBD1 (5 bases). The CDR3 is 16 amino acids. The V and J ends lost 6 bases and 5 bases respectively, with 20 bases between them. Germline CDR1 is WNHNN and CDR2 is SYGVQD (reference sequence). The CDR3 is CASSLRDESEDQPQHF. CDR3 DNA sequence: TGCGCCAGCAGCCTCCGGGACGAATCGGAGGATCAGCCCCAGCATTTT.

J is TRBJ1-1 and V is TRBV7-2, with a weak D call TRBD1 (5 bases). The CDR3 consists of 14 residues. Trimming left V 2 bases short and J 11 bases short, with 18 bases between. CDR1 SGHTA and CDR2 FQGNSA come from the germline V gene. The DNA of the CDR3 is TGTGCCAGCAGCTTAATTTCCGTGGGGGGGGAGGCTTTCTTT. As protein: CASSLISVGGEAFF. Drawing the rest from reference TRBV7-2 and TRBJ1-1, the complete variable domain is GAGVSQSPSNKVTEKGKDVELRCDPISGHTALYWYRQSLGQGLEFLIYFQGNSAPDKSGLPSDRFSAERTGGSVSTLTIQRTQQEDSAVYLCASSLISVGGEAFFGQGTRLTVV.

The CDR3, as DNA: TGTGCCAGCAGCCCTCGGTGGGGAACTGAAGCTTTCTTT. This sequence encodes CASSPRWGTEAFF. This rearrangement joins TRBV7-2 to TRBJ1-1, with D unresolved. The CDR3 runs 13 residues. Germline loops: CDR1 SGHTA, CDR2 FQGNSA. V lost 5 bases and J 5 bases, leaving 12 bases between the germline ends.

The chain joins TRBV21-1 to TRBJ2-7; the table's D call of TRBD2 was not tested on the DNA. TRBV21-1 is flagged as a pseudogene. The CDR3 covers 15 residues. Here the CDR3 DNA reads TGTGCCAGCAGCAAAGTTCCGATGAGCTCCTACGAGCAGTACTTC. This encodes CASSKVPMSSYEQYF.